A selection of T cell receptor beta chains follows, all from one sample in a study of blood T cell repertoires in COVID-19. Assay: immunoSEQ multiplex PCR; the TCRdb copy retains only in-frame clones and omits some. The repertoire holds 150,000 to 190,000 clones, with 76% as singletons. Sequencing input: peripheral blood. All receptors come from a woman aged 80 or over with acute or convalescent COVID-19. Both conserved end residues are part of each CDR3.

TRBV6-1,CASSDRRKRHGYTF
TRBV2,CASSARSNQPQHF
TRBV6-5,CASTRGGGEQFF
TRBV6-5,CASSRTLANYGYTF
TRBV30,CAWSVRVGGGNTIYF
TRBV30,CAWSLPRRAFF
TRBV7-3,CASSPRVTDTDTQYF
TRBV18,CASSGVDTLGNEQFF
TRBV19,CASSSGTADTEAFF
TRBV5-1,CASSLAGGGTEAFF
TRBV19,CASSASGTHYGYTF
TRBV5-1,CASSLGAGLGTNEKLFF
TRBV6-5,CASSSPRTGKDAPLHF
TRBV19,CASSATAGNTIYF
TRBV6-5,CASSYSAGLGYEQYF
TRBV12-3/TRBV12-4,CASSLVLREQQFF
TRBV6-1,CASSDAGRVDGYTF
TRBV2,CASRETGGSGGELFF
TRBV3-1/TRBV3-2,CASSVRTSGRASEQYF
TRBV19,CASSLTRDRVSGANVLTF
TRBV18,CASSPPGQGISSEQFF
TRBV11-2,CASSFDEGAYGGYTF
TRBV10-3,CAISDEYSLEQYF
TRBV10-3,CAIRKDRGRHQPQHF
TRBV7-3,CASSMTGGGRTTDTQYF
TRBV21-1,CASSKGVHGTSWYEQYF
TRBV10-3,CAISEDGQNSNQPQHF
TRBV6-6,CASRRRGTDTQYF
TRBV5-3,CARSSPGTGATLCEQYF
TRBV3-1/TRBV3-2,CASSLQGYGNTIYF
TRBV12-3/TRBV12-4,CASSQSGSAFF
TRBV19,CASTGQGAYEQYF
TRBV5-1,CASSLVQGNRYEQYF
TRBV4-2,CASSQEANSGSYEQYF
TRBV28,CASAGGSNQPQHF
TRBV27,CASSPPGTPFNEQFF
TRBV6-4,CASSVNGQGDEAFF
TRBV6-5,CASRLRGGIQETQYF
TRBV4-1,CASRTDRGGNTIYF
TRBV6-4,CANAGEQYF
TRBV14,CASSPGGTDTQYF
TRBV7-2,CASSLSGNTIYF
TRBV30,CAWSRTRTNYGYTF
TRBV18,CASSPRQESSGNTIYF
TRBV5-5,CASSLGRLGLAGLGEETQYF
TRBV2,CASSEFRDRANNEQFF
TRBV25-1,CASSEYGGDNEKLFF
TRBV10-1,CASKGADTEAFF
TRBV27,CASSLNGQLNQPQHF
TRBV2,CASRGGSTGGYTF
TRBV4-3,CASSQDLQAPGELFF
TRBV6-5,CASNPGHSYYEQYF
TRBV12-5,CASRPGGSYNEQFF
TRBV6-5,CASSADRGPYGYTF
TRBV7-3,CASSSPRGDHEQYF
TRBV6-1,CASSVAYSGSSYEQYF